The TCR beta chain described here comes from a study of CD4 T cell repertoires in COVID-19. Study background: Relabeled CFSE-low cells, IL-2-expanded for approximately 9 days, met spikes from other coronaviruses. Overall study findings and caveats: Several top expanded SARS-CoV-2-reactive clonotypes were shared by two or three memory subsets. Between roughly 6 and 26% of SARS-CoV-2 clonotypes also appeared in SARS-CoV and/or HKU1 spike cultures.

In its sample, this clone ranks as large (0.1 to 1%). Its target is not known. Trimming removed 5 bases from V and 3 bases from J; junction bases left unmatched: 7. Germline CDR1 and CDR2: SQVTM and ANQGSEA. This CDR3 is built from 14 residues. CFSE-labeled cells were stimulated with autologous monocytes plus recombinant SARS-CoV-2 spike or nucleoprotein. Using immunoSEQ multiplex PCR, the repertoire was profiled, and TCRdb retains in-frame clones only, with some absent. Among approximately 650 clones listed, 5.5% to 8% were seen once. Here the sequenced sample was circulating follicular helper CD4+ T cells, cultured in vitro, taken after recovery from COVID-19. This clonotype originated in a human donor who had COVID-19. This chain joins TRBV29-1 and TRBJ2-3; 8 nucleotides line up with TRBD2. The CDR3 sequence: CSVFHGGGTDTQYF. The CDR3 region has the DNA TGCAGCGTTTTCCACGGGGGGGGGACAGATACGCAGTATTTT.